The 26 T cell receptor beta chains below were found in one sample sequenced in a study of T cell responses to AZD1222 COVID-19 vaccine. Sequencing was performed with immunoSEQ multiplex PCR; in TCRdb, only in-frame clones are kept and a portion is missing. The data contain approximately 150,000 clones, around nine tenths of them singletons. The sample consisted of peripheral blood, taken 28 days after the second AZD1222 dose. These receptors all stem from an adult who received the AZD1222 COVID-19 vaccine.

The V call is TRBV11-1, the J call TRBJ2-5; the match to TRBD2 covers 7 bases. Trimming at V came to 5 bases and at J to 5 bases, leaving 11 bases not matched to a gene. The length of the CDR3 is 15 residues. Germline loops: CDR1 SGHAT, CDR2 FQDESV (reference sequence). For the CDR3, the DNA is TGTGCCAGCAGCCCCGGGGGGTCTAAGTGGGAGACCCAGTACTTC. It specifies CASSPGGSKWETQYF.

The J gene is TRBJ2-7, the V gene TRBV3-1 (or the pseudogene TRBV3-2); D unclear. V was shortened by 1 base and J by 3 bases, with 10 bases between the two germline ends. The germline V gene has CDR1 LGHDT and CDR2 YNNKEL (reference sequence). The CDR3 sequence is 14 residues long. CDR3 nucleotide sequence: TGTGCCAGCAGCCAAGGGCTGAACAACTACGAGCAGTACTTC. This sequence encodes CASSQGLNNYEQYF.

In nucleotides, the CDR3 is TGTGCCAGCAGCGTTGACCTATACACAGATACGCAGTATTTT. Protein: CASSVDLYTDTQYF. V usage is TRBV9 and J usage is TRBJ2-3; D gene ambiguous. This CDR3 comprises 14 residues. Germline-derived CDR1 and CDR2 are SGDLS and YYNGEE. The ends were cut back, 2 bases at V and 2 bases at J, with 9 bases in the middle.

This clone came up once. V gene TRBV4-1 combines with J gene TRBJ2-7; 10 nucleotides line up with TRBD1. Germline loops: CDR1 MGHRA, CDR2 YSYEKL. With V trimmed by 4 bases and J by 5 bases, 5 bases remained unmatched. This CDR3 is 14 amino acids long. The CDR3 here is CASSRDRGFDEQYF. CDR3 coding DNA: TGCGCCAGCAGCCGGGACAGGGGATTTGACGAGCAGTACTTC.

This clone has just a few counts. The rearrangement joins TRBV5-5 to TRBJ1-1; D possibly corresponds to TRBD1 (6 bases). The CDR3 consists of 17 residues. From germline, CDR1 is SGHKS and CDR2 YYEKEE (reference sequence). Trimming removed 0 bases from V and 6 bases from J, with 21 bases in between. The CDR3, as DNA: TGTGCCAGCAGCTTGGGAAGCACCGCAGGGGCTGGCGCTGAAGCTTTCTTT. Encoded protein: CASSLGSTAGAGAEAFF.

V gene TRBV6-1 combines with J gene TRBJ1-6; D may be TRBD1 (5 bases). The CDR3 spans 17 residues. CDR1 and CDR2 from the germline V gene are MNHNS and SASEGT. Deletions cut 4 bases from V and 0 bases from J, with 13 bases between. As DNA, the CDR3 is TGTGCCAGCAGTGCCCTATCAGGGAGCTCCTATAATTCACCCCTCCACTTT. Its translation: CASSALSGSSYNSPLHF.

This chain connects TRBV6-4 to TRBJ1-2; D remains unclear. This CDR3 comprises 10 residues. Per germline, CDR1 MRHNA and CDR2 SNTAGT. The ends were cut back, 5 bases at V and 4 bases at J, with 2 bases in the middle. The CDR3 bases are TGTGCCAGCAGTCCCTATGGCTACACCTTC. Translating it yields CASSPYGYTF.

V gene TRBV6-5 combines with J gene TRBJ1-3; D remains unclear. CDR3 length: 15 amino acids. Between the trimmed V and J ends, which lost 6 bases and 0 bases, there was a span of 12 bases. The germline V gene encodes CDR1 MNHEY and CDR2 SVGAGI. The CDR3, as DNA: TGTGCCAGCAGCGACCTACTGGGCTCTGGAAACACCATATATTTT. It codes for CASSDLLGSGNTIYF.

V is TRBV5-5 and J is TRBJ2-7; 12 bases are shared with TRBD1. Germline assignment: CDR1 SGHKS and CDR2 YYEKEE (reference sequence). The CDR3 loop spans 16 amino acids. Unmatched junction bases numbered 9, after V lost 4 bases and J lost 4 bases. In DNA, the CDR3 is TGTGCCAGCAGCCCGGGGGACAGGGGGCATTTGTACGAGCAGTACTTC. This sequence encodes CASSPGDRGHLYEQYF.

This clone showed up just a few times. The CDR3 loop reads CAWSDGPQGIAPLHF. As DNA, the CDR3 is TGTGCCTGGAGTGACGGGCCGCAGGGAATCGCCCCCCTCCACTTT. The chain couples TRBV30 to TRBJ1-6, with D perhaps matching TRBD1 (5 bases). Trimming took off 1 base at V and 13 bases at J, with 20 bases between the two ends. The CDR3 is 15 residues long. The germline V gene encodes CDR1 GTSNPN and CDR2 SVGIG (reference sequence).

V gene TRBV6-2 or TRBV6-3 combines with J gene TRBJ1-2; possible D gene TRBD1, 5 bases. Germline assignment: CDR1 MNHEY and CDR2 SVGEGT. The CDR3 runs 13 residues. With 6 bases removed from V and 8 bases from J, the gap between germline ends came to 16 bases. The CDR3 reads CASSLPGQAGYTF. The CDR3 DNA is TGTGCCAGCAGCCTCCCGGGGCAGGCGGGCTACACCTTC.

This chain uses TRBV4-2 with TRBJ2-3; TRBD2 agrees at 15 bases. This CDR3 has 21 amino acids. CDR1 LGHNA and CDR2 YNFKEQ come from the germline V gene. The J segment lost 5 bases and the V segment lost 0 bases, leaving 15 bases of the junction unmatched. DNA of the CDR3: TGTGCCAGCAGCCAAGAGGGTATAGGGACTAGCGGGGGGCCGGGAAGAGATACGCAGTATTTT. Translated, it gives CASSQEGIGTSGGPGRDTQYF.

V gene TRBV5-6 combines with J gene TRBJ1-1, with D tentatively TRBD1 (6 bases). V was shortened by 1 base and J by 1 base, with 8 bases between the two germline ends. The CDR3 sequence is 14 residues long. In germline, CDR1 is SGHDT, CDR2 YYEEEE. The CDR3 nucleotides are TGTGCCAGCAGCTTGTTAGGGGGGAACACTGAAGCTTTCTTT. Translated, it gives CASSLLGGNTEAFF.

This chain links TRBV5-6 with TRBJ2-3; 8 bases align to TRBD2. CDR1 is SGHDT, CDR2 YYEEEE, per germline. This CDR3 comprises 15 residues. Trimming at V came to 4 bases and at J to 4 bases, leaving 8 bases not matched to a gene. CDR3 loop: CASSTVRAGADTQYF. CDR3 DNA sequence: TGTGCCAGCAGCACCGTTCGAGCGGGGGCAGATACGCAGTATTTT.

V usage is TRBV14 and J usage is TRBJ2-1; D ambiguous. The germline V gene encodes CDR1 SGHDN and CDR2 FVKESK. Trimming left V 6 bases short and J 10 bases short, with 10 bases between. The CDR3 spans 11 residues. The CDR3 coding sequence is TGTGCCAGCAGTCTTACAGAGGAGCAGTTCTTC. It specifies CASSLTEEQFF. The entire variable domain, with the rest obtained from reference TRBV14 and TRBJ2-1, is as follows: EAGVTQFPSHSVIEKGQTVTLRCDPISGHDNLYWYRRVMGKEIKFLLHFVKESKQDESGMPNNRFLAERTGGTYSTLKVQPAELEDSGVYFCASSLTEEQFFGPGTRLTVL.

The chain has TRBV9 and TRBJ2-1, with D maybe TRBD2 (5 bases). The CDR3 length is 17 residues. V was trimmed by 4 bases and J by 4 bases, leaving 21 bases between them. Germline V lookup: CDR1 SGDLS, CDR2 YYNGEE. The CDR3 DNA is TGTGCCAGCAGCCCGAGAGCCCACGGGGAGCTTTACAATGAGCAGTTCTTC. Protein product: CASSPRAHGELYNEQFF.

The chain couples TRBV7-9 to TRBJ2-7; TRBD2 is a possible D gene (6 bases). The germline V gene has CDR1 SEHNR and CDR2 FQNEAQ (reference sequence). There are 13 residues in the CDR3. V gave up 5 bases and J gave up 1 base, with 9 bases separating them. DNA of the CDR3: TGTGCCAGCAGCCCCCTAGCGTCCTACGAGCAGTACTTC. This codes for CASSPLASYEQYF.

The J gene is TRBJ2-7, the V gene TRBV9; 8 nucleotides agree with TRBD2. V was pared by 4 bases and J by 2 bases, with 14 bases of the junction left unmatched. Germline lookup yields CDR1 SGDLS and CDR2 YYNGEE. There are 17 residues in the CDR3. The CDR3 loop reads CASSPSGSVAGTYEQYF. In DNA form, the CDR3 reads TGTGCCAGCAGCCCCTCTGGTTCGGTAGCGGGGACCTACGAGCAGTACTTC.

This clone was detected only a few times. For the CDR3, the DNA is TGTGCCAGCAGTCAGCAGGGGAGTTCTGAAGCTTTCTTT. Protein sequence: CASSQQGSSEAFF. V gene TRBV6-6 combines with J gene TRBJ1-1, with D possibly TRBD1 on 6 matching bases. Germline assignment: CDR1 MNHNY and CDR2 SVGAGI (reference sequence). With 5 bases removed from V and 6 bases from J, the gap between germline ends came to 13 bases. This CDR3 spans 13 amino acids.

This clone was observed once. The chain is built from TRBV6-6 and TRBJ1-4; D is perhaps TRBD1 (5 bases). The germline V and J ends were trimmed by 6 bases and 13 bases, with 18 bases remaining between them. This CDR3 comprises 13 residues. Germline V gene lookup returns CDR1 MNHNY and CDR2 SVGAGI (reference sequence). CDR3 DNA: TGTGCCAGCAGACGGGACCCCAAAAGGGGACTGTTTTTT. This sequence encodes CASRRDPKRGLFF.

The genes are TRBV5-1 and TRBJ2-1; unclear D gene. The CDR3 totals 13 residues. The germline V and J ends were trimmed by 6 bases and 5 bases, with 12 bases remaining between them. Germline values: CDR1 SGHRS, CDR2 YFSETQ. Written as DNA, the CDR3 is TGCGCCAGCATGCGAGACTTCCACAATGAGCAGTTCTTC. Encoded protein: CASMRDFHNEQFF.

The CDR3: CASSARDGITEAFF. The CDR3 coding sequence is TGCGCCAGCAGCGCTAGGGACGGAATCACTGAAGCTTTCTTT. The chain employs TRBV5-1 and TRBJ1-1, with a weak D call TRBD1 (5 bases). This CDR3 comprises 14 residues. Germline V gene sequence: CDR1 SGHRS, CDR2 YFSETQ. V gave up 4 bases and J gave up 4 bases, with 14 bases separating them.

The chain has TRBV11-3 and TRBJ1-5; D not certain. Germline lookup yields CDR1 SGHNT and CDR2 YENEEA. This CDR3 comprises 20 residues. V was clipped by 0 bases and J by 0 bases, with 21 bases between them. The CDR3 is CASSLDRTGRPFYSNQPQHF. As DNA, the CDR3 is TGTGCCAGCAGCTTAGATCGTACGGGCAGGCCCTTTTATAGCAATCAGCCCCAGCATTTT.

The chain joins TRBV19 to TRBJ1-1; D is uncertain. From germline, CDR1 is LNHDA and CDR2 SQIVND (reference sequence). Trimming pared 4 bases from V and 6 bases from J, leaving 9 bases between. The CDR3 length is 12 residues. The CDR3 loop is CASSTPGPEAFF. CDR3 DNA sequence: TGTGCCAGTAGTACTCCGGGCCCTGAAGCTTTCTTT.

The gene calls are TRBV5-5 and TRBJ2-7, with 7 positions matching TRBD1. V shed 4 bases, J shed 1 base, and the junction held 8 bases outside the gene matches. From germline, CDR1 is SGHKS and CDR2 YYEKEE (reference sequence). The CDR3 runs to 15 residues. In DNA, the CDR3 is TGTGCCAGCAGCCCCGGGACAGATCATTCCTACGAGCAGTACTTC. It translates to CASSPGTDHSYEQYF.

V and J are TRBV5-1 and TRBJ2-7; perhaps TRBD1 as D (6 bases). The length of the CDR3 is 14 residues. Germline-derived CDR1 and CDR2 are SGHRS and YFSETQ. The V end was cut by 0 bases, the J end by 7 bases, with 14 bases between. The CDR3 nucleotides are TGCGCCAGCAGCTTGGGGGAGATTACAGGGGAGCAGTACTTC. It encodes CASSLGEITGEQYF.